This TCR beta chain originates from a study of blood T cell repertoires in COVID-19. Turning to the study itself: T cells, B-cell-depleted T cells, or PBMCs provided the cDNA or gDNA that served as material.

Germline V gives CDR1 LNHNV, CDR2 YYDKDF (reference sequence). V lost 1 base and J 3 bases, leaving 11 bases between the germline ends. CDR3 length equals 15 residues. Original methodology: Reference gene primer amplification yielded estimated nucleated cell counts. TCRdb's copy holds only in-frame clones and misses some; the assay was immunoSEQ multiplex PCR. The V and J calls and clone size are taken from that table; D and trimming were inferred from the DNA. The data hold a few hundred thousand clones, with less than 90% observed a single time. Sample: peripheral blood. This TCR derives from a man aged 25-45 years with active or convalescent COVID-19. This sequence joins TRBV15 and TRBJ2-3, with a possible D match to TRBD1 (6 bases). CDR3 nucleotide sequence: TGTGCCACCAGCAGAGCAGGGGTTGGGACAGATACGCAGTATTTT. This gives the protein CATSRAGVGTDTQYF.